The T cell receptor beta chain described here comes from a study of cytomegalovirus exposure and HLA in healthy donors. In regard to this clone: Antigen specificity is unknown.

V lost 0 bases and J lost 2, with 11 bases in between. There are 15 residues in the CDR3. From germline, CDR1 is LGHNA and CDR2 YSLEER. Study-wide points: In a later analysis, productive TCRs from donors in an Asian-associated ancestry cluster reportedly carried fewer N-insertions than the cohort mean.

PCR used 60 Vbeta primers and 13 Jbeta primers. The data were produced by immunoSEQ multiplex PCR, yet TCRdb's version contains in-frame clones alone and is incomplete. Of about 81,000 clones in the sample, more than 80% were seen once. The sequence was collected from a man aged 18 to 30 in good health and CMV-seronegative. The sequenced sample consisted of PBMCs. V and J are TRBV4-3 and TRBJ2-7; no firm D call. As DNA, the CDR3 is TGCGCCAGCAGCCAAGAATCGGTCTCGGCCTACGAGCAGTACTTC. Protein sequence: CASSQESVSAYEQYF.